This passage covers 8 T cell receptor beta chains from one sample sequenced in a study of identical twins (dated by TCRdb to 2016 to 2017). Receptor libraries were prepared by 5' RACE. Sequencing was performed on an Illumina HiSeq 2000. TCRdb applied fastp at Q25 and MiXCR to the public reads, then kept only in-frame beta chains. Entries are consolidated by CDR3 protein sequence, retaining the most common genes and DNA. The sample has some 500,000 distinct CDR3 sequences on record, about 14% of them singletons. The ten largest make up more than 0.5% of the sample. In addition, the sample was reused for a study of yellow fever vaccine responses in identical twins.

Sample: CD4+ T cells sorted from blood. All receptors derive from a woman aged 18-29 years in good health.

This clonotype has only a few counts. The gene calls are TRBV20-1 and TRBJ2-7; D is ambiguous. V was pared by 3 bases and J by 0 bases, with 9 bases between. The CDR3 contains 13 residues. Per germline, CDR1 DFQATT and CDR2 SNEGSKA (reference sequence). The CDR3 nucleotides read TGCAGTGCTAGCACCCGGCCCTCCTACGAGCAGTACTTC. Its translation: CSASTRPSYEQYF.

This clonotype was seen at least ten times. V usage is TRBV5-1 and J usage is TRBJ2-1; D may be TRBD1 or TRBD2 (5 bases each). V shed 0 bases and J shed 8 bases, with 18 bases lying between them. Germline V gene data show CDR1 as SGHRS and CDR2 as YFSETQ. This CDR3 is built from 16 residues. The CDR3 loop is CASSLAEGTARDEQFF. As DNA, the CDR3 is TGCGCCAGCAGCTTGGCCGAGGGGACGGCCCGGGATGAGCAGTTCTTC.

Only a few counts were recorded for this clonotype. CDR3 region: CASSPEFPNDPPYEQYF. In nucleotides, the CDR3 is TGCGCCAGCAGCCCCGAATTCCCAAACGACCCACCCTACGAGCAGTACTTC. This chain uses TRBV5-1 with TRBJ2-7; no clear D. V was clipped by 4 bases and J by 2 bases, with 22 bases between them. Germline values: CDR1 SGHRS, CDR2 YFSETQ. The CDR3 is made up of 17 amino acids.

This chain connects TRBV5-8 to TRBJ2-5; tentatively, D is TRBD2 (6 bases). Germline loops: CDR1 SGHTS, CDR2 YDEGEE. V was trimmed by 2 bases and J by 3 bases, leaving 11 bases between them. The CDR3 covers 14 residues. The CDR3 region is CASSFLGLEETQYF. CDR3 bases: TGTGCCAGCAGCTTTTTGGGACTGGAAGAGACCCAGTACTTC.

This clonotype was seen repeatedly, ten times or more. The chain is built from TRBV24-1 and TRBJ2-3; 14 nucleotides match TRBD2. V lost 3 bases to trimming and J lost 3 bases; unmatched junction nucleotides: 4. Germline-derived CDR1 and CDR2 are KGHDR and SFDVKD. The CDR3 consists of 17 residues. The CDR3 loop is CATSDTGTSGSTDTQYF. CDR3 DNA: TGTGCCACCAGTGATACGGGGACTAGCGGGAGTACAGATACGCAGTATTTT.

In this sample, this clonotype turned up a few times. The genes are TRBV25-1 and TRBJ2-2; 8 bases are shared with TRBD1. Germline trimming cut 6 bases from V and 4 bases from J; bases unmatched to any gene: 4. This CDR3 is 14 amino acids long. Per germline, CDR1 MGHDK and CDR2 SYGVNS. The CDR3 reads CASRGTGVTGELFF. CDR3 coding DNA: TGTGCCAGCAGAGGGACAGGCGTCACCGGGGAGCTGTTTTTT. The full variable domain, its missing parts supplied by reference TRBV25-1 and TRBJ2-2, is EADIYQTPRYLVIGTGKKITLECSQTMGHDKMYWYQQDPGMELHLIHYSYGVNSTEKGDLSSESTVSRIRTEHFPLTLESARPSHTSQYLCASRGTGVTGELFFGEGSRLTVL.

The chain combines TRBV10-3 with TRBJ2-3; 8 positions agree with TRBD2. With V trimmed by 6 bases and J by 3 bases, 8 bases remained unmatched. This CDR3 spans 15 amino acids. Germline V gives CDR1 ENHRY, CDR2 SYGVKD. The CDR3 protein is CAIRGSGGGTDTQYF. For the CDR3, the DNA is TGTGCCATCAGAGGTTCCGGGGGGGGTACAGATACGCAGTATTTT.

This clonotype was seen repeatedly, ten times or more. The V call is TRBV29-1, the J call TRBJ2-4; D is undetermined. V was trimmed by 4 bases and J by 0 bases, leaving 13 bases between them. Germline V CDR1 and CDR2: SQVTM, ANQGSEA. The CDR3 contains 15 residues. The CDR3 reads CSVVNPAVAKNIQYF. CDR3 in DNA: TGCAGCGTTGTTAATCCGGCAGTAGCCAAAAACATTCAGTACTTC.